This TCR beta chain was identified in a study of regulatory T cells in long-lasting Graves disease. This clonotype was seen a few times. Antigen specificity is unknown. General study findings and limits: Persistent Graves' disease cases displayed lower TCR diversity than newly diagnosed ones.

For TCR beta, libraries came from iRepertoire HTBI primers and Arm-PCR of CDR3 regions. TCRdb recomputed calls from the multiplex PCR reads with MiXCR, one row per CDR3 protein. The top ten hold about 12% of the sample, which has 580,000 or so distinct CDR3 sequences, more than 15% seen once. CDR1 and CDR2 from the germline V gene are LNHDA and SQIVND (reference sequence). V was pared by 1 base and J by 3 bases, with 16 bases between. CDR3 length: 17 residues. Stated time point: newly diagnosed GD, antithyroid drugs for less than 3 months. TCR sequences were obtained from RNA taken from PBMCs. The sample also formed part of further work on T cells in Graves' hyperthyroidism and ophthalmopathy. This second study says: TCR CDR3 regions were first amplified by RT-PCR with HTBI primers.

Specimen: peripheral blood mononuclear cells (PBMCs), collected at new diagnosis, from a patient treated with antithyroid drugs. The sequence was collected from a man aged 18 to 35 with Graves disease. The chain employs TRBV19 and TRBJ2-1; D not certain. DNA for the CDR3: TGTGCCAGTAGTATAGTTCCGGAACCAACCTTCTACAATGAGCAGTTCTTC. Protein: CASSIVPEPTFYNEQFF.